The rows below give T cell receptor beta chains drawn from one sample of a study of T cells after yellow fever vaccination. From the 5' RACE reads, TCRdb called clonotypes with MiXCR, one entry per CDR3 protein. The table records hundreds of thousands of distinct CDR3 sequences, 8.7% of them present only once. The sequenced sample was PBMCs, obtained on the day of the first yellow fever vaccination. The receptors here all came from a man aged 18 to 30 who received the YFV17D yellow fever vaccine. CDR3s include the opening cysteine and the closing phenylalanine or tryptophan. The D gene is left open where the match is weak. Some rows have no size entry. The others give once, few or many, or a class for an expanded clone.

J	size	V	D	CDR3	DNA
TRBJ2-7	few	TRBV7-8	TRBD1	CASSSGQGLHEQYF	TGTGCCAGCAGCTCCGGACAGGGGCTCCACGAGCAGTACTTC
TRBJ1-1	many	TRBV12-3/TRBV12-4	.	CASSLKQMNTEAFF	TGTGCCAGCAGTTTAAAACAGATGAACACTGAAGCTTTCTTT
TRBJ2-1	few	TRBV7-2	TRBD2	CASGIASGNEQFF	TGTGCCAGCGGGATCGCTAGCGGCAATGAGCAGTTCTTC
TRBJ2-2	.	TRBV5-4	.	CASKKDTVGEPGELFF	TGTGCCAGCAAGAAGGATACGGTGGGGGAGCCCGGGGAGCTGTTTTTT
TRBJ2-3	few	TRBV11-1	.	CASSLQGSFSTDTQYF	TGTGCCAGCAGCTTACAGGGGAGTTTTAGCACAGATACGCAGTATTTT
TRBJ2-5	once	TRBV7-9	.	CACSLVQRSQETQYF	TGTGCCTGCAGCTTAGTGCAGCGAAGCCAAGAGACCCAGTACTTC
TRBJ2-5	few	TRBV4-2	TRBD1	CASSQARTGGEETQYF	TGTGCCAGCAGCCAAGCCCGGACAGGAGGTGAAGAGACCCAGTACTTC
TRBJ2-5	few	TRBV9	.	CASSRTRGETQYF	TGTGCCAGCAGCAGGACTAGGGGGGAGACCCAGTACTTC
TRBJ1-2	few	TRBV24-1	.	CATKGTLGGYTF	TGTGCCACCAAGGGGACACTAGGTGGCTACACCTTC
TRBJ2-7	few	TRBV27	.	CASSFGREVREQYF	TGTGCCAGCAGTTTCGGCAGGGAGGTGCGCGAGCAGTACTTC
TRBJ2-2	.	TRBV7-3	TRBD1	CASSRQGVTGELFF	TGTGCCAGCAGCCGACAGGGGGTCACCGGGGAGCTGTTTTTT
TRBJ2-1	many	TRBV5-1	.	CASSLRAYNEQFF	TGCGCCAGCAGCTTGCGGGCTTACAATGAGCAGTTCTTC
TRBJ1-3	medium-sized	TRBV6-6	.	CASRPGNTIYF	TGTGCCAGCAGGCCAGGAAACACCATATATTTT
TRBJ2-5	.	TRBV20-1	TRBD1	CSARPGTGFQETQYF	TGCAGTGCTCGTCCCGGGACAGGGTTCCAAGAGACCCAGTACTTC
TRBJ2-5	many	TRBV7-2	.	CASSLATDLTQRGFQETQYF	TGTGCCAGCAGCTTAGCGACGGATCTTACCCAGAGGGGTTTCCAAGAGACCCAGTACTTC
TRBJ1-4	.	TRBV28	TRBD1	CASSLWGQGAGGEKLFF	TGTGCCAGCAGTTTATGGGGGCAGGGGGCCGGTGGTGAAAAACTGTTTTTT
TRBJ2-2	few	TRBV6-2/TRBV6-3	.	CASSVLTGTGRTGELFF	TGTGCCAGCAGTGTACTTACCGGAACAGGGAGGACCGGGGAGCTGTTTTTT
TRBJ1-1	few	TRBV6-2/TRBV6-3	.	CASSWDVRRAGSTEAFF	TGTGCCAGCAGTTGGGACGTAAGGAGGGCGGGGAGCACTGAAGCTTTCTTT
TRBJ2-2	.	TRBV6-5	TRBD2	CASSYGTSGTGELFF	TGTGCCAGCAGTTACGGGACTAGCGGCACCGGGGAGCTGTTTTTT
TRBJ2-4	.	TRBV21-1	.	CASSRSPQGAGKNIQYF	TGTGCCAGCAGCCGATCCCCACAGGGGGCCGGCAAAAACATTCAGTACTTC
TRBJ2-7	.	TRBV19	TRBD1	CASSWQGAPHEQYF	TGTGCCAGTAGTTGGCAGGGGGCTCCCCACGAGCAGTACTTC
TRBJ1-2	many	TRBV7-9	TRBD1	CASSFRTGGANYGYTF	TGTGCCAGCAGCTTTCGGACAGGGGGAGCTAACTATGGCTACACCTTC
TRBJ2-1	.	TRBV5-4	.	CASSLDRAAYNEQFF	TGTGCCAGCAGCTTGGACAGAGCCGCTTACAATGAGCAGTTCTTC
TRBJ2-5	few	TRBV6-5	.	CASSYSQGQETQYF	TGTGCCAGCAGTTACTCCCAGGGACAAGAGACCCAGTACTTC
TRBJ2-2	few	TRBV16	.	CASSQQASTTGELFF	TGTGCCAGCAGCCAACAAGCTAGCACAACCGGGGAGCTGTTTTTT
TRBJ1-6	.	TRBV7-2	TRBD1	CASSPPGTGVVGSPLHF	TGTGCCAGCAGCCCCCCCGGGACAGGGGTGGTCGGTTCACCCCTCCACTTT
TRBJ2-2	.	TRBV11-2	.	CASSLAGTTTGELFF	TGTGCCAGCAGCTTAGCCGGGACCACAACCGGGGAGCTGTTTTTT
TRBJ1-1	few	TRBV12-3/TRBV12-4	.	CASSPQPNTEAFF	TGTGCCAGCAGTCCCCAGCCGAACACTGAAGCTTTCTTT
TRBJ1-1	few	TRBV20-1	.	CSAREGPGTEAFF	TGCAGTGCTAGAGAAGGTCCGGGTACTGAAGCTTTCTTT
TRBJ2-7	.	TRBV19	TRBD1	CASSTEPGQGSYEQYF	TGTGCCAGTAGTACCGAACCGGGACAGGGGTCCTACGAGCAGTACTTC
TRBJ2-5	once	TRBV18	.	CASSPGDSSLETQYF	TGTGCCAGCTCACCCGGCGACAGCTCCCTCGAGACCCAGTACTTC
TRBJ2-5	few	TRBV10-3	.	CAARTGKETQYF	TGTGCCGCCCGGACTGGGAAGGAGACCCAGTACTTC
TRBJ2-3	many	TRBV29-1	.	CSVEVGRMTDTQYF	TGCAGCGTTGAAGTCGGCAGAATGACAGATACGCAGTATTTT
TRBJ2-7	few	TRBV7-2	.	CASSLDRGSGEQYF	TGTGCCAGCAGCTTAGATAGGGGGTCGGGCGAGCAGTACTTC
TRBJ1-1	few	TRBV6-1	.	CASRRPGVMNTEAFF	TGTGCCAGCAGGAGACCAGGGGTAATGAACACTGAAGCTTTCTTT
TRBJ1-2	.	TRBV9	.	CASSAAANYGYTF	TGTGCCAGCAGCGCAGCAGCTAACTATGGCTACACCTTC
TRBJ2-2	.	TRBV6-2/TRBV6-3	TRBD1	CASSYGTGFYTGELFF	TGTGCCAGCAGTTATGGGACAGGGTTCTACACCGGGGAGCTGTTTTTT
TRBJ1-1	.	TRBV7-9	.	CASRRTESLEAFF	TGTGCCAGCAGACGGACGGAATCCTTAGAAGCTTTCTTT
TRBJ2-3	few	TRBV2	.	CASSEDRGDTQYF	TGTGCCAGCAGTGAAGATCGGGGAGATACGCAGTATTTT
TRBJ2-5	.	TRBV6-2/TRBV6-3	.	CASSFRGAYRGTQYF	TGTGCCAGCAGTTTCCGCGGGGCGTACCGGGGGACCCAGTACTTC
TRBJ2-7	many	TRBV12-3/TRBV12-4	TRBD1	CASTSGTVSYEQYF	TGTGCCAGCACCTCCGGGACAGTCTCCTACGAGCAGTACTTC
TRBJ1-5	few	TRBV6-1	.	CASSDWGLQPQHF	TGTGCCAGCAGTGATTGGGGGCTTCAGCCCCAGCATTTT
TRBJ1-2	few	TRBV5-1	.	CASSPDQEGYTF	TGCGCCAGCAGCCCTGATCAGGAGGGCTACACCTTC
TRBJ2-6	.	TRBV7-2	.	CASSFLGAGANVLTF	TGTGCCAGCAGCTTCCTGGGGGCCGGGGCCAACGTCCTGACTTTC
TRBJ2-7	.	TRBV12-3/TRBV12-4	.	CASSLYSYEQYF	TGTGCCAGCAGTTTATACAGCTACGAGCAGTACTTC
TRBJ2-5	few	TRBV19	TRBD2	CASSISSGGLKETQYF	TGTGCCAGTAGTATATCAAGCGGGGGGCTGAAAGAGACCCAGTACTTC
TRBJ2-2	few	TRBV5-4	TRBD1	CASSDRDRDTGELFF	TGTGCCAGCAGCGACCGGGACAGGGACACCGGGGAGCTGTTTTTT
TRBJ1-3	few	TRBV7-9	.	CASSSPFSGNTIYF	TGTGCCAGCAGCTCCCCCTTCTCTGGAAACACCATATATTTT